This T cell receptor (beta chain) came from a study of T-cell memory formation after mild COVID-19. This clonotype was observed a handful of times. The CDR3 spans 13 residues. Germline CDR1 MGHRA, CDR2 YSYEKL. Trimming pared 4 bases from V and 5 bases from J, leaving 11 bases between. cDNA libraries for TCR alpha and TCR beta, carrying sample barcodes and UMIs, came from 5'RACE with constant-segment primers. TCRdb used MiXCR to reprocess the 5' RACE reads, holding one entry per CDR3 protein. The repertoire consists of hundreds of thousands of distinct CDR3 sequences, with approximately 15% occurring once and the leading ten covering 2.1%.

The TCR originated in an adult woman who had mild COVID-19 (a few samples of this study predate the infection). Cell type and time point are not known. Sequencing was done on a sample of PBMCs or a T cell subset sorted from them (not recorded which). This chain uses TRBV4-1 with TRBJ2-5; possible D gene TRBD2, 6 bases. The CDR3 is CASSPGLSETQYF. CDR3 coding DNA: TGCGCCAGCAGCCCGGGACTTTCGGAGACCCAGTACTTC.